This TCR beta chain was sequenced during a study of blood T cell repertoires in COVID-19 (dated by TCRdb to between 2020 and 2021). Looking at the study overall: The collaborator samples originated in the United States, Italy and Spain and spanned the acute and convalescent phases of COVID-19. The material from the prospective study consisted of cDNA or gDNA derived from T cells, B-cell-depleted T cells, or PBMCs. The dataset comprised deeply sampled blood TCRbeta repertoires from subjects exposed to, actively infected with, or recovered from COVID-19. The repertoires were released in a freely available public database intended as a resource for research on the immune response to SARS-CoV-2. The samples were drawn from the first 160 participants of the ongoing ImmuneRACE study and from 1,254 subjects provided by 6 global collaborators. Nearly every sample came with metadata listing a de-identified subject ID, COVID-19 status, age in years and sex. Where HLA class I and class II types were available, the types were taken from metadata supplied by the sample provider, not from assay-based typing.

Whole blood was collected in K2EDTA tubes by collaborating institutions according to the institutions' own protocols. For TCRbeta analysis, collaborator samples were shipped as frozen whole blood, as isolated PBMCs, or as DNA extracted from either sample type. A remark on this clone: Its antigen remains unidentified. No base-level quality is on record; no much larger clone is a single base apart.

The CDR3 runs 12 residues from the cysteine to the phenylalanine. Kept here is only the CDR3 DNA, which spans 36 bases and is read in frame from base 1. Taken from the germline V gene, the CDR1 and CDR2 loops are SNHLY and FYNNEI. At the junction V is shortened by 5 bases and J by 4 bases, with 8 bases in between. What the research found in general, with its limitations: How much clinical and demographic metadata was included differed by source and by participant, and the metadata was provided uncurated.

TCRbeta CDR3 regions were amplified from genomic DNA by means of the immunoSEQ Assay, a bias-controlled multiplex PCR. The study's own analysis went as follows. Nucleated cell counts per sample were estimated from amplification of reference gene primers within the assay. Sequence reads were collapsed and filtered to measure the absolute abundance of every unique TCRbeta CDR3 rearrangement. For each sample, productive Simpson clonality was calculated by taking the square root of Simpson's diversity index across productive rearrangements. The table was pulled from immuneACCESS by TCRdb, which kept in-frame rearrangements only. Such tables lose some clones; where checked, under half of the loss comes from unresolved V genes, and the rest has no known cause. The V and J calls and clone size are taken from that table; D and trimming were inferred from the DNA. This sample comprises more than 100,000 clones, roughly 88% of them detected only once. The leading ten clones occupy about 3% of the sample.

The sequenced material came from peripheral blood. This clonotype was obtained from a human donor in a cohort sampled during active COVID-19. The rearranged segments are TRBV2 and TRBJ1-1; the D gene assignment is ambiguous. The sequenced DNA: TGTGCCAGCAGTCCCTTCAGCACTGAAGCTTTCTTT. Its translation reads: CASSPFSTEAFF.